This record covers a single TCR beta chain. Its antigen is unknown. Previously, flow cytometry had revealed CD8+CD57+ cell expansion in the patients chosen for sequencing. This sample was taken from a study of CD8+CD57+ T cells in acquired aplastic anemia. Regarding the study as a whole: Controls did not differ significantly from patients in CD8+ Simpson's diversity.

The TCR beta profiling, which covered VDJ combination and CDR3 sequence, was carried out using genomic DNA as the template. Via MiXCR, TCRdb re-called the reads, giving one row per CDR3 protein. Here the sample spans 150,000 to 200,000 distinct CDR3 sequences, over 40% being singletons. CDR1 is MNHNS and CDR2 is SASEGT in the germline V gene. This CDR3 has 15 amino acids. Between the trimmed V and J ends, which lost 5 bases and 10 bases, there was a span of 20 bases. The sample taken for sequencing was sorted CD4+, CD8+, or CD8+CD57+ T cells (not recorded which) from PBMCs. This chain connects TRBV6-1 to TRBJ1-4; possibly TRBD1 for D (5 bases). This receptor was identified in a human donor with aplastic anemia. Written as DNA, the CDR3 is TGTGCCAGCAGTCCCTGGGAGGGGAGATCGGGAAAACTGTTTTTT. Protein product: CASSPWEGRSGKLFF.